This TCR beta chain was recovered during a study of cytomegalovirus exposure and HLA in healthy donors. Here immunoSEQ multiplex PCR was the method, and the copy in TCRdb shows in-frame clones only, minus some. The profile shows about 280,000 clones, approximately 88% of them singletons. The CDR3 extends over 18 amino acids. The germline gives CDR1 MNHEY, CDR2 SMNVEV (reference sequence). V shed 5 bases and J 4 bases; nucleotides not matched to a gene: 12. The chain links TRBV27 to TRBJ2-1; 12 bases map to TRBD2. The clonotype originates from a woman aged 18-35 years in good health and CMV-seronegative. Sample: PBMCs. CDR3 amino acids: CASSPRGDGTSGYNEQFF. The CDR3 DNA is TGTGCCAGCAGTCCTAGGGGGGACGGGACTAGCGGGTACAATGAGCAGTTCTTC.